Sequencing of this T cell receptor beta chain was carried out in a study of blood T cell repertoires in COVID-19. Study background: Acute and convalescent COVID-19 specimens originated in the United States, Italy and Spain. In each case, the material was cDNA or gDNA derived from T cells, B-cell-depleted T cells, or PBMCs.

V was pared by 5 bases and J by 0 bases, with 8 bases between. There are 13 residues in the CDR3. In the study's own analysis: Reference gene primers were amplified, and this amplification served to estimate nucleated cell counts. Assay: immunoSEQ multiplex PCR; the TCRdb copy retains only in-frame clones and omits some. V, J and clone size reflect that table, while D and trimming were determined from the DNA. The repertoire consists of tens of thousands of clones, with about 90% occurring once and the leading ten covering around 8%. The sample consisted of peripheral blood. V usage is TRBV12-3 or TRBV12-4 and J usage is TRBJ2-7, with D possibly being TRBD1 (6 bases). The receptor was derived from a human donor in a cohort sampled during active COVID-19. The CDR3 DNA follows: TGTGCCAGCAGTCGGACAGTCTCCTACGAGCAGTACTTC. Protein: CASSRTVSYEQYF.